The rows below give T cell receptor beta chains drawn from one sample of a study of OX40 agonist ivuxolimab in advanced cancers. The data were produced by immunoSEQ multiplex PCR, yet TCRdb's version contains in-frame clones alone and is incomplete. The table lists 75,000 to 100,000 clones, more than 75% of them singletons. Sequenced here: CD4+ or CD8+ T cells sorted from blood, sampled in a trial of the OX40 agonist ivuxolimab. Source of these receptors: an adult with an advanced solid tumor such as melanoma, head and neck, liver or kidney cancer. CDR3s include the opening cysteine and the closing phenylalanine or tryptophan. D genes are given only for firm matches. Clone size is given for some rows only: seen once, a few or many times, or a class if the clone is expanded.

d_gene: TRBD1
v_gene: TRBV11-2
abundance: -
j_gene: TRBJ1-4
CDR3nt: TGTGCCAGCAGCTTGGGACAGCTGGAAAAACTGTTTTTT
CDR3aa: CASSLGQLEKLFF

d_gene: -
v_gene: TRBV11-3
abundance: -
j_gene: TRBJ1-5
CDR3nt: TGTGCCAGCAGCGTGGGTCGAATTAATCAGCCCCAGCATTTT
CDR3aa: CASSVGRINQPQHF

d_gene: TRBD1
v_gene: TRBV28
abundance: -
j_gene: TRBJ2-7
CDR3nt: TGTGCCAGCAGTTTAAGGGACAGGGGGCGCGGCGAGCAGTACTTC
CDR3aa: CASSLRDRGRGEQYF

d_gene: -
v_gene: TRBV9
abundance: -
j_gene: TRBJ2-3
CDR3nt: TGTGCCAGCACCACCTCGGGGCCAGATACGCAGTATTTT
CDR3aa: CASTTSGPDTQYF

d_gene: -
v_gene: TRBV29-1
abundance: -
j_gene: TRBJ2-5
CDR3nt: TGCAGCGTTGTTGGGGGTACGGAGACCCAGTACTTC
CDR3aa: CSVVGGTETQYF

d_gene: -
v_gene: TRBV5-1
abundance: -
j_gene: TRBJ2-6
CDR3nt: TGCGCCAGCAGCCTATCCTCTGGGGCCAACGTCCTGACTTTC
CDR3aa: CASSLSSGANVLTF

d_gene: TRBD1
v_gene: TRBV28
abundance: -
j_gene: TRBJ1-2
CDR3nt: TGTGCCAGCAGTCCCCGGGACAGGGTCTATGGCTACACCTTC
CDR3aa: CASSPRDRVYGYTF

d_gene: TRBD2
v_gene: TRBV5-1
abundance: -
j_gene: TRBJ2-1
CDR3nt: TGCGCCAGCAGCTTTGGGACCTTAGCGGGATACAATGAGCAGTTCTTC
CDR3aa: CASSFGTLAGYNEQFF

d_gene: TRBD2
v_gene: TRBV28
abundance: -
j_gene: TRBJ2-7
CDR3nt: TGTGCCAGCAGTCCGGGGGGTAACGAGCAGTACTTC
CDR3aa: CASSPGGNEQYF

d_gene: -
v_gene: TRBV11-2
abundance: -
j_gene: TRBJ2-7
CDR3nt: TGTGCCAGCAGCCGTTATAAGACGACATACTCCTACGAGCAGTACTTC
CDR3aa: CASSRYKTTYSYEQYF

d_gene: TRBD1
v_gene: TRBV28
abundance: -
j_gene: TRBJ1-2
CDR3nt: TGTGCCAGCAGACTGACGACAGGGGGCGGCTACACCTTC
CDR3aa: CASRLTTGGGYTF

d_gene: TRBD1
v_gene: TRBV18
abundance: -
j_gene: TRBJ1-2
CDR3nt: TGTGCCAGCTCACGGGACAGCTCCGATGGCTACACCTTC
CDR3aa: CASSRDSSDGYTF

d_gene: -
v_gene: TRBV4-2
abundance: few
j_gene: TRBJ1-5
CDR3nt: TGTGCCAGCAGCCAAGACGGGCAGAGCAATCAGCCCCAGCATTTT
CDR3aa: CASSQDGQSNQPQHF

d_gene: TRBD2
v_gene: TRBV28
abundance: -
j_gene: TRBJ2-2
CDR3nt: TGTGCCAGCAGCCGCGGGGGTGCGAACACCGGGGAGCTGTTTTTT
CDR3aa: CASSRGGANTGELFF

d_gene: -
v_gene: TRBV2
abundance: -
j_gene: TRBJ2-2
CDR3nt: TGTGCCAGCAGTAGCCAAGCGATAAACACCGGGGAGCTGTTTTTT
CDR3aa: CASSSQAINTGELFF

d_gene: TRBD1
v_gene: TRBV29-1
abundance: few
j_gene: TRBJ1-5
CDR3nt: TGCAGCGCAGGACAGGGGAATCAGCCCCAGCATTTT
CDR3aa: CSAGQGNQPQHF

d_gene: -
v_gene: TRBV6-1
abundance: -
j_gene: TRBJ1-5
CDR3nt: TGTGCCAGCCGTGAATACGTGGGAAATCAGCCCCAGCATTTT
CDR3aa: CASREYVGNQPQHF

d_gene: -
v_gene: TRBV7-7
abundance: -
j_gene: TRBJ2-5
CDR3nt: TGTGCCAGCAGCTTTGCGGGGCCCCAAGAGACCCAGTACTTC
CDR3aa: CASSFAGPQETQYF

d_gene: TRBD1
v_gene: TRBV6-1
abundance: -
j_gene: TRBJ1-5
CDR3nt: TGTGCCATCGGACAGGGCCTGAATCAGCCCCAGCATTTT
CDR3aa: CAIGQGLNQPQHF

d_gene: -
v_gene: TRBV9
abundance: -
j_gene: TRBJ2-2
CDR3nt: TGTGCCAGCAGGAAGGCCGCAGGGTATAACACCGGGGAGCTGTTTTTT
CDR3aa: CASRKAAGYNTGELFF

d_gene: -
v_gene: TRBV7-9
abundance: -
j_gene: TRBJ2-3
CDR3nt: TGTGCCAGCATCCTAACGGGGCTAGCAGGAGATACGCAGTATTTT
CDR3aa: CASILTGLAGDTQYF

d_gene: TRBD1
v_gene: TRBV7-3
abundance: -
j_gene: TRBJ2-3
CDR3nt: TGTGCCAGCAGCCGGGACAGGGGGACAGATACGCAGTATTTT
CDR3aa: CASSRDRGTDTQYF

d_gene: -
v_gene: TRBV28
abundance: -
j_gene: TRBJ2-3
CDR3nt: TGTGCCAGCAGTACCGGGACTGCTAGTTCAGATACGCAGTATTTT
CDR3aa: CASSTGTASSDTQYF

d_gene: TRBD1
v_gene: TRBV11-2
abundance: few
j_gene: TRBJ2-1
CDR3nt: TGTGCCAGCAGCTTAAACAGGGGCCCCTACAATGAGCAGTTCTTC
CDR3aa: CASSLNRGPYNEQFF

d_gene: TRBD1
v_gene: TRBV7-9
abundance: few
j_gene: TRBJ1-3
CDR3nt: TGTGCCAGCAGCCGGGGACAGGGGGCCAATACGGTTTTT
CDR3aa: CASSRGQGANTVF

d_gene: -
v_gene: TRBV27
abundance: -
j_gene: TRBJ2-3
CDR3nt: TGTGCCAGCAGTTTTGACGGGAAAGGCACAGATACGCAGTATTTT
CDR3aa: CASSFDGKGTDTQYF